The 20 T cell receptor beta chains in this list originate from one sample, sequenced in a study of T cell changes during pregnancy in multiple sclerosis. Clones were read by immunoSEQ multiplex PCR, and TCRdb kept only the in-frame ones, dropping some. The repertoire holds more than 90,000 clones, approximately 92% seen once, with 2% to 2.5% in the top ten. This material consisted of peripheral blood, taken after pregnancy. These receptors were collected from a female donor with multiple sclerosis, enrolled in a pregnancy study.

V usage is TRBV18 and J usage is TRBJ2-5, with 7 bases lining up with TRBD1. Germline CDR1 reads KGHSH; CDR2 reads LQKENI. J gave up 2 bases and V 4 bases, and 7 bases lay outside the gene matches. This CDR3 has 15 amino acids. The chain's CDR3 is CASSRQGTVQETQYF. The CDR3 region has the DNA TGTGCCAGCTCACGACAGGGTACAGTTCAAGAGACCCAGTACTTC.

The rearrangement joins TRBV7-2 to TRBJ2-7; weak D call: TRBD2 (5 bases). This CDR3 is built from 16 residues. In germline, CDR1 is SGHTA, CDR2 FQGNSA. The V end lost 1 base, the J end lost 0 bases, and 13 bases lay between the germline ends. The chain's CDR3 is CASSLEGLGSSYEQYF. CDR3 bases: TGTGCCAGCAGCTTAGAAGGCCTGGGGAGCTCCTACGAGCAGTACTTC.

This chain connects TRBV11-1 to TRBJ2-1, with 13 bases that match TRBD2. The CDR3 covers 14 residues. J was trimmed by 15 bases and V by 1 base; bases with no gene match: 6. Germline V gene sequence: CDR1 SGHAT, CDR2 FQDESV (reference sequence). CDR3 sequence (DNA): TGTGCCAGCAGCTTAGTCGGACTAGCGGGAGCGATGTTCTTC. Translating it yields CASSLVGLAGAMFF.

The DNA for the CDR3 is TGTGCCATCAGTGAGGACAGGGAGGTTGAAGCTTTCTTT. This sequence encodes CAISEDREVEAFF. The chain is built from TRBV10-3 and TRBJ1-1, with TRBD1 matching over 7 bases. The ends lost 2 bases at V and 7 bases at J; junction bases unmatched: 4. The CDR3 is 13 residues long. The germline CDR1 and CDR2 sequences are ENHRY and SYGVKD.

The CDR3 region is CAIVSGDTEAFF. The DNA for the CDR3 is TGTGCCATCGTTTCAGGGGACACTGAAGCTTTCTTT. The V gene is TRBV10-3, the J gene TRBJ1-1; D may be TRBD1 (6 bases). The CDR3 consists of 12 residues. Germline loops: CDR1 ENHRY, CDR2 SYGVKD. V was pared by 8 bases and J by 3 bases, with 10 bases between.

This clone was detected only once. The rearrangement links TRBV7-3 to TRBJ1-6, with TRBD1 matching 7 bases. The CDR3 has 15 residues. Germline CDR1 is SGHTA and CDR2 is FQGTGA. Trimming removed 2 bases from V and 7 bases from J; junction bases left unmatched: 5. CDR3 sequence reads: CASSLSTGPNSPLHF. In DNA, the CDR3 is TGTGCCAGCAGCTTATCGACAGGGCCCAATTCACCCCTCCACTTT.

This clone was observed a single time. The J gene is TRBJ2-2, the V gene TRBV5-1; a weak D match, TRBD2 (6 bases). Trimming pared 4 bases from V and 4 bases from J, leaving 11 bases between. The germline gives CDR1 SGHRS, CDR2 YFSETQ. The CDR3 loop spans 14 amino acids. CDR3 sequence reads: CASSRGLTTGELFF. CDR3 coding DNA: TGCGCCAGCAGCAGGGGACTTACCACCGGGGAGCTGTTTTTT.

This clone appeared once. The chain links TRBV6-1 to TRBJ1-2; 9 nucleotides line up with TRBD1. The CDR3 length is 13 residues. V lost 2 bases and J lost 8; bases outside the gene matches: 3. Per germline, CDR1 MNHNS and CDR2 SASEGT. CDR3 nucleotides: TGTGCCAGCAGTGAAAGGGACAGGGAAGGCTACACCTTC. It encodes CASSERDREGYTF.

CDR3 residues: CASSLAWDTYNEQFF. Here the CDR3 DNA reads TGTGCCAGCAGCTTGGCCTGGGACACTTACAATGAGCAGTTCTTC. This sequence joins TRBV11-2 and TRBJ2-1, with D possibly TRBD1 on 6 matching bases. The CDR3 consists of 15 residues. Trimming took 3 bases from V and 4 from J, leaving 13 bases between them. The germline V gene has CDR1 SGHAT and CDR2 FQNNGV.

The chain combines TRBV4-1 with TRBJ1-2; D is perhaps TRBD1 (5 bases). Germline assignment: CDR1 MGHRA and CDR2 YSYEKL. The CDR3 extends over 17 amino acids. Trimming removed 1 base from V and 3 bases from J, with 18 bases in between. The CDR3 loop reads CASSQGAPGVMDYGYTF. DNA of the CDR3: TGCGCCAGCAGCCAAGGGGCCCCGGGGGTGATGGACTATGGCTACACCTTC.

The chain uses TRBV7-8 and TRBJ2-7; D remains ambiguous. The V gene's germline CDR1 is SGHVS and CDR2 FQNEAQ. Trimming pared 1 base from V and 0 bases from J, leaving 7 bases between. The CDR3 consists of 14 residues. The CDR3 region is CASSLVPDSYEQYF. The CDR3, as DNA: TGTGCCAGCAGCTTAGTTCCAGACTCCTACGAGCAGTACTTC.

V is TRBV4-1 and J is TRBJ1-2; D unresolved. The V end was cut by 0 bases, the J end by 4 bases, with 12 bases between. CDR3 length: 15 amino acids. CDR1 and CDR2 from the germline V gene are MGHRA and YSYEKL. The CDR3 region has the DNA TGCGCCAGCAGCCAAGAAGCAGAGGGAGTCTATGGCTACACCTTC. Its protein is CASSQEAEGVYGYTF.

The V and J genes are TRBV7-7 and TRBJ2-3; D might be TRBD1 (6 bases). From germline, CDR1 is SSHAT and CDR2 FNYEAQ (reference sequence). The CDR3 spans 15 residues. The ends were cut back, 6 bases at V and 2 bases at J, with 15 bases in the middle. The CDR3 DNA follows: TGTGCCAGCAGTCGATCTGGGGGCGCCACAGATACGCAGTATTTT. Amino acid sequence: CASSRSGGATDTQYF.

This chain connects TRBV27 to TRBJ2-1, with TRBD1 matching over 8 bases. CDR1 MNHEY and CDR2 SMNVEV come from the germline V gene (reference sequence). There are 15 residues in the CDR3. With V trimmed by 3 bases and J by 4 bases, 5 bases remained unmatched. The CDR3 region is CASSFQGAEYNEQFF. DNA for the CDR3: TGTGCCAGCAGTTTCCAGGGGGCTGAGTACAATGAGCAGTTCTTC.

CDR3 bases: TGCAGCGGTAGTAGGGGCTTGATAGGTTGGGATGAGCAGTTCTTC. Protein: CSGSRGLIGWDEQFF. V gene TRBV29-1 combines with J gene TRBJ2-1, with TRBD1 as a possible D gene (5 bases). V lost 7 bases to trimming and J lost 8 bases, with 24 bases between them. Germline V gene data show CDR1 as SQVTM and CDR2 as ANQGSEA. This CDR3 comprises 15 residues.

This rearrangement joins TRBV6-6 to TRBJ2-1; maybe TRBD1 (6 bases). The germline V gene has CDR1 MNHNY and CDR2 SVGAGI (reference sequence). CDR3 length equals 13 residues. Trimming took 8 bases from V and 8 from J, leaving 16 bases between them. The CDR3 region is CASVESGGHEQFF. In DNA, the CDR3 is TGTGCCAGCGTGGAGAGTGGGGGCCATGAGCAGTTCTTC.

The genes are TRBV18 and TRBJ1-2; possible D gene TRBD1, 6 bases. The CDR3 covers 13 residues. Between the trimmed V and J ends, which lost 6 bases and 5 bases, there was a span of 13 bases. CDR1 and CDR2 (germline): KGHSH, LQKENI. CDR3 in amino acids: CASSSGQPYGYTF. The CDR3 bases are TGTGCCAGCTCCTCTGGACAGCCATATGGCTACACCTTC.

Only one count was recorded for this clone. V gene TRBV29-1 combines with J gene TRBJ2-2; 7 bases map to TRBD1. The length of the CDR3 is 17 residues. Germline assignment: CDR1 SQVTM and CDR2 ANQGSEA. With V trimmed by 2 bases and J by 2 bases, 11 bases remained unmatched. The CDR3 loop is CSVEKRDSWPNTGELFF. The CDR3 bases are TGCAGCGTTGAAAAGAGGGACAGTTGGCCTAACACCGGGGAGCTGTTTTTT.

V usage is TRBV7-9 and J usage is TRBJ2-1; D might be TRBD2 (6 bases). The germline V gene encodes CDR1 SEHNR and CDR2 FQNEAQ (reference sequence). The CDR3 has 16 amino acids. V was clipped by 4 bases and J by 10 bases, with 23 bases between them. The CDR3 spells CASSYTGGGVMGEQFF. In DNA, the CDR3 is TGTGCCAGCAGCTATACGGGTGGCGGGGTTATGGGGGAGCAGTTCTTC.

This chain connects TRBV29-1 to TRBJ2-7, with D tentatively TRBD2 (5 bases). Germline V gene data show CDR1 as SQVTM and CDR2 as ANQGSEA. Trimming stripped 4 bases from V and 2 bases from J, with 12 bases between. The CDR3 totals 13 residues. In nucleotides, the CDR3 is TGCAGCGTTGGAGGGAGTCTCGCCTACGAGCAGTACTTC. It is translated as CSVGGSLAYEQYF.